The 4 T cell receptor beta chains given below trace back to one sample, sequenced in a study of blood T cell repertoires in COVID-19. This table comes from immunoSEQ multiplex PCR, and its TCRdb copy is limited to in-frame clones, with some not included. The sample lists about 200,000 clones, just under 85% occurring once. Sequenced: peripheral blood. These receptors came from a man aged 55 to 70 with COVID-19, enrolled during active disease.

V gene TRBV6-5 combines with J gene TRBJ1-5; D is unclear. The germline V and J ends were trimmed by 8 bases and 2 bases, with 16 bases remaining between them. The CDR3 consists of 15 residues. CDR1 is MNHEY, CDR2 SVGAGI, per germline. CDR3 residues: CASLDWERGNQPQHF. CDR3 bases: TGTGCCAGCTTGGACTGGGAACGGGGCAATCAGCCCCAGCATTTT.

The V gene is TRBV6-5, the J gene TRBJ1-2; D gene unclear. The CDR3 extends over 12 amino acids. Trimming took off 6 bases at V and 6 bases at J, with 11 bases between the two ends. CDR1 and CDR2 (germline): MNHEY, SVGAGI. CDR3 DNA sequence: TGTGCCAGCAGACGCGACTGGGATGGCTACACCTTC. This encodes CASRRDWDGYTF.

The chain has TRBV27 and TRBJ1-6; possible D gene TRBD1, 5 bases. This CDR3 is built from 15 residues. V shed 6 bases and J shed 9 bases, with 18 bases lying between them. The germline CDR1 and CDR2 sequences are MNHEY and SMNVEV (reference sequence). The CDR3 region has the DNA TGTGCCAGCAGGCCTCAAGACAGTAACAGTTCACCCCTCCACTTT. As protein: CASRPQDSNSSPLHF.

The chain employs TRBV3-1 (or the pseudogene TRBV3-2) and TRBJ2-3; TRBD2 might be the D (5 bases). CDR1 and CDR2 from the germline V gene are LGHDT and YNNKEL (reference sequence). V dropped 1 base and J dropped 0 bases, with 5 bases sitting between them. The CDR3 totals 14 residues. Here the CDR3 reads CASSQGTSTDTQYF. The DNA of the CDR3 is TGTGCCAGCAGCCAAGGGACTAGCACAGATACGCAGTATTTT.